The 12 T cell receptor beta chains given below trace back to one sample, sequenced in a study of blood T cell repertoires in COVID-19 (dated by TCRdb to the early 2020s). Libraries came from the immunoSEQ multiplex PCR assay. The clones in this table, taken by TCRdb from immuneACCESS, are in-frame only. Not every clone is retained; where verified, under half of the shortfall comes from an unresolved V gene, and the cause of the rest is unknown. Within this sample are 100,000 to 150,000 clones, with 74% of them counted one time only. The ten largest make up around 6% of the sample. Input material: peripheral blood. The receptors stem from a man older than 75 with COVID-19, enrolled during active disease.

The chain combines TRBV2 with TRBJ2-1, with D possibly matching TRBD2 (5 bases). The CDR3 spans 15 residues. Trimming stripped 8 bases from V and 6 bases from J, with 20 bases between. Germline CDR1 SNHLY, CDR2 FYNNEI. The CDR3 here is CASRLGAARLNEQFF. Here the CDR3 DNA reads TGTGCCAGCCGTCTCGGAGCGGCCCGTCTCAATGAGCAGTTCTTC. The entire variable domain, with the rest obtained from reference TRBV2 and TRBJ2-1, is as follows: EPEVTQTPSHQVTQMGQEVILRCVPISNHLYFYWYRQILGQKVEFLVSFYNNEISEKSEIFDDQFSVERPDGSNFTLKIRSTKLEDSAMYFCASRLGAARLNEQFFGPGTRLTVL.

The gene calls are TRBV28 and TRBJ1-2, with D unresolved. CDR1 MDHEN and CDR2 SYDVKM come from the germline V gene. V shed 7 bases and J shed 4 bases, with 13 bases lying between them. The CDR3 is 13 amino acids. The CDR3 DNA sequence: TGTGCCAGCACCCAGGTGGGTGGCTATGGCTACACCTTC. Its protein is CASTQVGGYGYTF.

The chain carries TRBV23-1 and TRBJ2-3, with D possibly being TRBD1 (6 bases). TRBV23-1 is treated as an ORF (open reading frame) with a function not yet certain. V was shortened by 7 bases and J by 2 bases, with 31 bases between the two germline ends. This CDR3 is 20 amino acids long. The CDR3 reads CASTPRSQGRNPQSTDTQYF. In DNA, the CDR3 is TGCGCCAGCACTCCCCGATCACAGGGTCGAAACCCCCAGTCCACAGATACGCAGTATTTT.

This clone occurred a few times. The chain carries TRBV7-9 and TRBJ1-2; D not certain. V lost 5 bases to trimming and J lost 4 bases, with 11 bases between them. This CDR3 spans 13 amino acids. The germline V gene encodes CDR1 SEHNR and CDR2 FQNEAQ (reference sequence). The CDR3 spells CASSPEATYGYTF. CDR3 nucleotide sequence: TGTGCCAGCAGCCCCGAGGCGACCTATGGCTACACCTTC.

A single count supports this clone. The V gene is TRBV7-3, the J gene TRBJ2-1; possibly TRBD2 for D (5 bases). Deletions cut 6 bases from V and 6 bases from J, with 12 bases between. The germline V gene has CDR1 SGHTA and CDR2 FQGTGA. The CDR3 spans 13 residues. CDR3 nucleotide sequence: TGTGCCAGCAGAGGTGGACTTACCAATGAGCAGTTCTTC. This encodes CASRGGLTNEQFF.

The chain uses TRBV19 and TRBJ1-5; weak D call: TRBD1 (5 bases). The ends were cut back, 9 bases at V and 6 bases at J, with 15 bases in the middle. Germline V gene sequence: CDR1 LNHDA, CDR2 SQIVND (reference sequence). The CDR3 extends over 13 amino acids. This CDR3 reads CASESQGLQPQHF. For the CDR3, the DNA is TGTGCCAGCGAGAGCCAGGGCCTTCAGCCCCAGCATTTT.

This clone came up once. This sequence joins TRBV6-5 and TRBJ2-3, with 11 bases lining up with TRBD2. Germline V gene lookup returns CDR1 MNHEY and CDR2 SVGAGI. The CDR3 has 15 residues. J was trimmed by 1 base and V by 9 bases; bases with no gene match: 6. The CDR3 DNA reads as TGTGCCAGTTTAGCGGGAGGGCCTCGCACAGATACGCAGTATTTT. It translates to CASLAGGPRTDTQYF.

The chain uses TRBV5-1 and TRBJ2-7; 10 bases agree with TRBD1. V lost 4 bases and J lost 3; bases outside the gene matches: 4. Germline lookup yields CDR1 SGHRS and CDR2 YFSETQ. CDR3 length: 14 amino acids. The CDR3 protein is CASSPWDRGYEQYF. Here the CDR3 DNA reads TGCGCCAGCAGCCCCTGGGACAGGGGCTACGAGCAGTACTTC.

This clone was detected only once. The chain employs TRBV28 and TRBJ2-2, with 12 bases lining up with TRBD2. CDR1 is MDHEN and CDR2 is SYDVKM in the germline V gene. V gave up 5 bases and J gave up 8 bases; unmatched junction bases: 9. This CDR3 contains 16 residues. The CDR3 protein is CASSLLTSGSMGELFF. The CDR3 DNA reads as TGTGCCAGCAGTCTTTTGACTAGCGGGAGCATGGGGGAGCTGTTTTTT. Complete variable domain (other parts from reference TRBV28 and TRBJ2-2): DVKVTQSSRYLVKRTGEKVFLECVQDMDHENMFWYRQDPGLGLRLIYFSYDVKMKEKGDIPEGYSVSREKKERFSLILESASTNQTSMYLCASSLLTSGSMGELFFGEGSRLTVL.

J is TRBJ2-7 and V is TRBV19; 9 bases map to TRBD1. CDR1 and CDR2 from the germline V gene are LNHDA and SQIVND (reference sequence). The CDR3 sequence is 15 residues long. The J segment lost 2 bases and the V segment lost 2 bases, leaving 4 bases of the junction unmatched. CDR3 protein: CASSITGGVAYEQYF. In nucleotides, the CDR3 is TGTGCCAGTAGTATAACAGGGGGCGTAGCCTACGAGCAGTACTTC.

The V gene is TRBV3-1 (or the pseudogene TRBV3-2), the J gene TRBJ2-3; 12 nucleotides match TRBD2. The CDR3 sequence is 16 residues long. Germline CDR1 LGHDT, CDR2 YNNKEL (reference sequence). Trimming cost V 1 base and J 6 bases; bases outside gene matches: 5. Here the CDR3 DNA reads TGTGCCAGCAGCCAAGCCGGGACTAGCGGGTTTGATACGCAGTATTTT. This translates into CASSQAGTSGFDTQYF.

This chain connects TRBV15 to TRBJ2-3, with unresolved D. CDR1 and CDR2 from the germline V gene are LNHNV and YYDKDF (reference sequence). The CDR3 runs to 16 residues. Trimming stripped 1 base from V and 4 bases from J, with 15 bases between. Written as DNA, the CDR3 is TGTGCCACCAGCAGAGCTTGGCAGATGAATGCAGATACGCAGTATTTT. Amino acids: CATSRAWQMNADTQYF.